Listed below are T cell receptor beta chains from one sample, sequenced in a study of shared clonotypes between healthy human individuals. Some clones are missing from TCRdb's copy, which holds only in-frame ones; the method was immunoSEQ multiplex PCR. Of 1.6 million or so clones in the sample, about 98.5% were seen once. The specimen sequenced was naive CD4+ T cells sorted from blood. The receptor source for this set is a man aged 30-40 years in good health. CDR3s include the opening cysteine and the closing phenylalanine or tryptophan. The D gene is left open where the match is weak. Expanded clones get a size class; other rows say once, few or many, or leave the size out.

V,D,length,size,J,CDR3,DNA
TRBV6-1,TRBD2,14,-,TRBJ2-7,CASGGLAEYYEQYF,TGTGCCAGCGGGGGACTAGCGGAATACTACGAGCAGTACTTC
TRBV14,-,12,-,TRBJ2-7,CASSGVSYEQYF,TGTGCCAGCAGCGGAGTTTCGTACGAGCAGTACTTC
TRBV6-1,-,12,-,TRBJ2-1,CASSEGFGEQFF,TGTGCCAGCAGTGAAGGGTTCGGTGAGCAGTTCTTC
TRBV9,-,14,-,TRBJ2-6,CASSVATGANVLTF,TGTGCCAGCAGCGTGGCTACTGGGGCCAACGTCCTGACTTTC
TRBV6-1,-,14,-,TRBJ1-2,CASNNRGWNYGYTF,TGTGCCAGCAACAATCGCGGGTGGAACTATGGCTACACCTTC
TRBV7-9,TRBD2,15,-,TRBJ2-5,CASSTGLASQETQYF,TGTGCCAGCAGCACCGGACTAGCGTCCCAAGAGACCCAGTACTTC
TRBV5-6,-,15,-,TRBJ1-4,CASSLGWSPNEKLFF,TGTGCCAGCAGCTTGGGCTGGAGCCCTAATGAAAAACTGTTTTTT
TRBV10-2,-,17,-,TRBJ2-1,CASSESWGSVSYNEQFF,TGCGCCAGCAGTGAGTCGTGGGGCAGCGTCTCCTACAATGAGCAGTTCTTC
TRBV5-1,TRBD1,15,once,TRBJ2-3,CASSPDRGQTDTQYF,TGCGCCAGCAGCCCGGACAGGGGGCAAACAGATACGCAGTATTTT
TRBV9,-,15,-,TRBJ2-1,CASSVDSSSYNEQFF,TGTGCCAGCAGCGTAGACAGTTCCTCCTACAATGAGCAGTTCTTC
TRBV5-1,TRBD1,19,-,TRBJ1-4,CASSYSRTGERRTNEKLFF,TGCGCCAGCAGCTACTCTCGGACAGGCGAGAGAAGAACTAATGAAAAACTGTTTTTT
TRBV7-8,-,14,-,TRBJ2-5,CASSKGRNQETQYF,TGTGCCAGCAGCAAGGGACGTAACCAAGAGACCCAGTACTTC
TRBV7-8,-,16,-,TRBJ2-2,CASRHLPGLPTAQLFF,TGTGCCAGCAGGCATCTCCCGGGACTCCCAACGGCACAGCTGTTTTTT
TRBV19,-,13,-,TRBJ2-1,CASSVQGSREQFF,TGTGCCAGTAGTGTCCAGGGGTCTAGGGAGCAGTTCTTC
TRBV9,-,13,-,TRBJ1-2,CASSRDRNYGYTF,TGTGCCAGCAGTAGAGACAGAAACTATGGCTACACCTTC
TRBV9,-,15,-,TRBJ1-3,CASSAGSLPGNTIYF,TGTGCCAGCAGCGCTGGAAGTCTCCCTGGAAACACCATATATTTT
TRBV10-3,-,14,once,TRBJ2-7,CAISDLHRYYEQYF,TGTGCCATCAGTGACCTTCACAGGTACTACGAGCAGTACTTC
TRBV13,TRBD1,17,-,TRBJ2-3,CASRPPARDRYTDTQYF,TGTGCCAGCAGACCTCCGGCTCGGGACAGGTACACAGATACGCAGTATTTT
TRBV11-2,-,13,-,TRBJ2-4,CASSVKESGIQYF,TGTGCCAGCAGCGTAAAAGAGTCCGGCATTCAGTACTTC
TRBV27,-,15,-,TRBJ1-2,CASSPASLNNYGYTF,TGTGCCAGCAGTCCAGCTAGTCTGAACAACTATGGCTACACCTTC
TRBV2,-,14,-,TRBJ1-5,CASSQDPSNQPQHF,TGTGCCAGCTCCCAGGACCCAAGCAATCAGCCCCAGCATTTT
TRBV5-5,-,15,-,TRBJ1-1,CASSLGAGFRTEAFF,TGTGCCAGCAGCTTAGGAGCTGGGTTCCGAACTGAAGCTTTCTTT
TRBV2,-,14,-,TRBJ1-1,CASGARQMNTEAFF,TGTGCCAGCGGAGCACGACAGATGAACACTGAAGCTTTCTTT
TRBV30,-,14,-,TRBJ1-1,CAWSVRRGGTEAFF,TGTGCCTGGAGTGTACGCCGGGGAGGCACTGAAGCTTTCTTT
TRBV27,-,14,-,TRBJ1-5,CASRSGRGNQPQHF,TGTGCCAGCCGGAGCGGGAGGGGCAATCAGCCCCAGCATTTT
TRBV7-9,-,14,-,TRBJ2-7,CASSPDRGRYEQYF,TGTGCCAGCAGCCCCGATAGGGGTCGCTACGAGCAGTACTTC
TRBV6-5,TRBD1,13,-,TRBJ1-5,CASSARGDQPQHF,TGTGCCAGCAGTGCCAGGGGGGATCAGCCCCAGCATTTT
TRBV19,-,13,-,TRBJ2-1,CASSLRPYNEQFF,TGTGCCAGTAGTTTACGACCCTACAATGAGCAGTTCTTC
TRBV2,-,14,-,TRBJ1-4,CASSGQMDNEKLFF,TGTGCCAGCAGTGGCCAGATGGATAATGAAAAACTGTTTTTT
TRBV6-6,TRBD2,14,-,TRBJ2-7,CASIGTSGSHEQYF,TGTGCCAGCATAGGGACTAGCGGGAGCCACGAGCAGTACTTC
TRBV2,-,16,-,TRBJ2-3,CASGLRQTPGTDTQYF,TGTGCCAGCGGATTAAGACAGACCCCTGGCACAGATACGCAGTATTTT
TRBV7-2,-,17,-,TRBJ1-5,CASSLGGFGASNQPQHF,TGTGCCAGCAGCTTAGGGGGATTCGGGGCCTCCAATCAGCCCCAGCATTTT
TRBV2,TRBD1,16,-,TRBJ2-2,CASSAPGQGFTGELFF,TGTGCCAGCAGTGCCCCGGGACAGGGTTTCACCGGGGAGCTGTTTTTT
TRBV18,-,14,-,TRBJ2-3,CASSPVGSSDTQYF,TGTGCCAGCTCACCCGTCGGGAGCTCAGATACGCAGTATTTT
TRBV6-5,-,14,-,TRBJ2-7,CASSYSGGTYEQYF,TGTGCCAGCAGTTACTCGGGGGGAACCTACGAGCAGTACTTC
TRBV11-1,-,12,-,TRBJ2-7,CASSPQGYEQYF,TGTGCCAGCAGCCCACAGGGTTACGAGCAGTACTTC
TRBV4-3,TRBD2,18,-,TRBJ2-1,CASSQDNSRLAAYNEQFF,TGCGCCAGCAGCCAAGATAATTCCCGACTAGCGGCGTACAATGAGCAGTTCTTC
TRBV15,TRBD2,16,-,TRBJ2-1,CATSRALAGGPDEQFF,TGTGCCACCAGCAGAGCCCTAGCGGGAGGGCCGGATGAGCAGTTCTTC
TRBV4-2,TRBD2,16,-,TRBJ2-7,CASSQVAGLAGEEQYF,TGTGCCAGCAGCCAAGTTGCCGGGCTAGCGGGAGAAGAGCAGTACTTC
TRBV27,-,13,-,TRBJ2-3,CASRTDSTDTQYF,TGTGCCAGCAGGACAGATTCCACAGATACGCAGTATTTT
TRBV10-2,TRBD1,13,-,TRBJ2-1,CASIPDRVNEQFF,TGCGCCAGCATCCCCGACAGGGTCAATGAGCAGTTCTTC
TRBV6-5,-,14,-,TRBJ1-5,CASSPGTTNQPQHF,TGTGCCAGCAGTCCCGGGACTACGAATCAGCCCCAGCATTTT
TRBV7-7,-,14,-,TRBJ2-5,CASSLAATSLSQYF,TGTGCCAGCAGCTTAGCGGCGACGAGTCTGTCCCAGTACTTC
TRBV28,TRBD1,14,-,TRBJ1-4,CASSPGQGVEKLFF,TGTGCCAGCAGTCCGGGACAGGGGGTCGAAAAACTGTTTTTT
TRBV7-2,TRBD1,13,-,TRBJ1-1,CASSLVWDREAFF,TGTGCCAGCAGCCTAGTTTGGGACAGGGAAGCTTTCTTT
TRBV10-3,-,16,-,TRBJ1-1,CAISVQRVPMNTEAFF,TGTGCCATCAGCGTGCAAAGGGTTCCAATGAACACTGAAGCTTTCTTT
TRBV13,-,13,-,TRBJ2-7,CASSLGGGNEQYF,TGTGCCAGCAGCTTAGGAGGGGGAAACGAGCAGTACTTC
TRBV5-1,-,16,-,TRBJ2-7,CASSWDFSGYSYEQYF,TGCGCCAGCAGCTGGGACTTTAGCGGTTACTCCTACGAGCAGTACTTC
TRBV13,TRBD2,15,-,TRBJ2-7,CASSRGPGPGGFQYF,TGTGCCAGCAGCCGAGGGCCGGGCCCGGGGGGTTTTCAGTACTTC
TRBV18,TRBD1,15,-,TRBJ2-7,CASSPKQGARYEQYF,TGTGCCAGCTCACCTAAACAGGGGGCGAGGTACGAGCAGTACTTC
TRBV18,-,12,-,TRBJ2-5,CASSSSQETQYF,TGTGCCAGCTCTTCTTCTCAAGAGACCCAGTACTTC
TRBV4-3,TRBD1,22,-,TRBJ2-7,CASSQAPLPRQGWGARTYEQYF,TGCGCCAGCAGCCAAGCTCCTCTCCCGAGACAGGGGTGGGGAGCGAGGACCTACGAGCAGTACTTC
TRBV7-9,TRBD1,14,-,TRBJ2-3,CASSLNRGTDTQYF,TGTGCCAGCAGCTTAAACAGGGGGACAGATACGCAGTATTTT
TRBV4-2,TRBD2,16,-,TRBJ2-7,CASSLRLADNSYEQYF,TGTGCCAGCAGCCTAAGGCTAGCGGACAACTCCTACGAGCAGTACTTC
TRBV7-8,TRBD2,15,-,TRBJ2-1,CASSLSSGRRNEQFF,TGTGCCAGCAGCTTATCGAGCGGGAGACGTAATGAGCAGTTCTTC
TRBV6-5,-,12,-,TRBJ1-5,CASRAGNQPQHF,TGTGCCAGCCGGGCCGGCAATCAGCCCCAGCATTTT
TRBV18,TRBD2,16,-,TRBJ2-1,CASSPGLAASYNEQFF,TGTGCCAGCTCACCAGGACTAGCGGCCTCCTACAATGAGCAGTTCTTC